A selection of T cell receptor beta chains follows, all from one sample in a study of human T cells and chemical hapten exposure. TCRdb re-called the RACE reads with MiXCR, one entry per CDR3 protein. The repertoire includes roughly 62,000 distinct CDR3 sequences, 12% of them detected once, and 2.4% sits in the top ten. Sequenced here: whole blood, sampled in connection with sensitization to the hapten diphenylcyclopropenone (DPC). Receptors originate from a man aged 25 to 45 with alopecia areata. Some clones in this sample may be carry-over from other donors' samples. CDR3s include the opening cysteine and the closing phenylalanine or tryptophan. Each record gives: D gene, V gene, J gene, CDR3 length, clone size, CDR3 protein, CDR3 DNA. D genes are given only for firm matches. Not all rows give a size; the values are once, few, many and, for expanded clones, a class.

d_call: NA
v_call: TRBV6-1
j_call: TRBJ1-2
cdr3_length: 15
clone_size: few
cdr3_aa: CATRESISPGYGYTF
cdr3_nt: TGTGCCACCCGAGAATCCATATCGCCCGGCTATGGCTACACCTTC

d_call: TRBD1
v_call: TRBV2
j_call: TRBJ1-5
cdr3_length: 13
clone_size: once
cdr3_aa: CANGQGGNQLQHF
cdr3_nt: TGTGCCAACGGACAGGGAGGCAATCAGCTCCAGCATTTT

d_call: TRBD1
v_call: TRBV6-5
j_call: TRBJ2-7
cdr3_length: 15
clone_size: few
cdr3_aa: CASSYRDRGLDEQYF
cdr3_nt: TGTGCCAGCAGTTACCGGGACAGGGGGTTGGACGAGCAGTACTTC

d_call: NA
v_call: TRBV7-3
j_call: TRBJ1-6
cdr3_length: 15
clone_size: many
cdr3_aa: CASSAWGFGNSPLHF
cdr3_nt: TGTGCCAGCAGCGCCTGGGGATTTGGCAATTCACCCCTCCACTTT

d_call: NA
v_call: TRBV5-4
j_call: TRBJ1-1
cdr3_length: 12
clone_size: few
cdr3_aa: CSTQGTNTEAFF
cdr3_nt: TGTTCCACCCAGGGCACGAACACTGAAGCTTTCTTT

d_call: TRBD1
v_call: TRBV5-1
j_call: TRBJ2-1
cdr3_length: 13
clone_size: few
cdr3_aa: CASSLVQGNEQFF
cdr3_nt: TGCGCCAGCAGCTTGGTACAGGGGAATGAGCAGTTCTTC

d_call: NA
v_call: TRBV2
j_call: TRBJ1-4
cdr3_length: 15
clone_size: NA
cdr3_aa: CASRIEAGRSEKLFF
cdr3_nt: TGTGCCAGCAGGATTGAGGCGGGCCGAAGCGAAAAACTGTTTTTT

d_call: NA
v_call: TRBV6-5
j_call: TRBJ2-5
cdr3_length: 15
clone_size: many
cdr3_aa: CASSSRTGIQETQYF
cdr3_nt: TGTGCCAGCAGTTCTCGAACAGGAATACAAGAGACCCAGTACTTC

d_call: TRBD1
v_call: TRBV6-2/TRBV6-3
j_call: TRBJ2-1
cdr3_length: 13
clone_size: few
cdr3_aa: CASSGQGGNEQFF
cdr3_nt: TGTGCCAGCAGCGGACAGGGTGGCAATGAGCAGTTCTTC

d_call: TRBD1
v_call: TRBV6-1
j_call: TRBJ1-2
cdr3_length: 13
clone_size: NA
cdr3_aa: CASDRGGGYGYTF
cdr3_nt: TGTGCCAGCGACAGGGGCGGCGGCTATGGCTACACCTTC

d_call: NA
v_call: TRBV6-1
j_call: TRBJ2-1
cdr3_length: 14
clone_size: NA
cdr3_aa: CASSDMVSYNEQFF
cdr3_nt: TGTGCCAGCAGTGATATGGTGTCCTACAATGAGCAGTTCTTC

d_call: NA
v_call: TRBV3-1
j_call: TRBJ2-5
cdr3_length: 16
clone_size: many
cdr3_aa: CASSSLSGSPRETQYF
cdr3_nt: TGTGCCAGCAGCTCATTATCGGGCTCTCCGAGGGAGACCCAGTACTTC

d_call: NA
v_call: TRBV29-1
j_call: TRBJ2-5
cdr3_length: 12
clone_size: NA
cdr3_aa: CSVVGYQETQYF
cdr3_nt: TGCAGCGTTGTCGGATACCAAGAGACCCAGTACTTC

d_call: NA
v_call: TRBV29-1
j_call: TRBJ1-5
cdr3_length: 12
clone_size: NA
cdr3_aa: CSVVIQNQPQHF
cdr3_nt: TGCAGCGTTGTTATACAGAATCAGCCCCAGCATTTT

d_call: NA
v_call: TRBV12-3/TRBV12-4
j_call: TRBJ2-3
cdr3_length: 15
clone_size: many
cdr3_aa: CASSSPRGGGDTQYF
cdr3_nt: TGTGCCAGCAGTTCCCCGAGGGGAGGAGGAGATACGCAGTATTTT

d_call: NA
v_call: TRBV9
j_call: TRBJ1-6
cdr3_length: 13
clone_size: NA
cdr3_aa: CASSPFPGTEVHF
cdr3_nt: TGTGCCAGCAGCCCCTTCCCCGGGACGGAAGTCCACTTT

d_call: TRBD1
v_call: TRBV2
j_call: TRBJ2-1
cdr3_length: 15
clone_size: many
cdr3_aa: CASIRTGGALNEQFF
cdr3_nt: TGTGCCAGCATTAGGACAGGGGGCGCGTTGAATGAGCAGTTCTTC

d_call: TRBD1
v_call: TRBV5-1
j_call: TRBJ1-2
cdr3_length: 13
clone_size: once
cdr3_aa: CASSSNTGGRYTF
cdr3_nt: TGCGCCAGCAGCTCTAATACAGGGGGCCGCTACACCTTC

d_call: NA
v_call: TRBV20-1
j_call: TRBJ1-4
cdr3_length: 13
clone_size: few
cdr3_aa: CSVRQSTNEKLFF
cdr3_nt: TGCAGTGTCAGACAATCAACTAATGAAAAACTGTTTTTT

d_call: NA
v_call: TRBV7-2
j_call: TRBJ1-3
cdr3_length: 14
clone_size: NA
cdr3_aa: CASSLDRVRNTIYF
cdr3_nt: TGTGCCAGCAGCTTAGACAGGGTTAGAAACACCATATATTTT

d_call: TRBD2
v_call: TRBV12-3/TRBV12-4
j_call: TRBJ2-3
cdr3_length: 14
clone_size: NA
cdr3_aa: CVSSTSGVVDTQYF
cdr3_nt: TGTGTCAGCAGTACTAGCGGGGTGGTAGATACGCAGTATTTT

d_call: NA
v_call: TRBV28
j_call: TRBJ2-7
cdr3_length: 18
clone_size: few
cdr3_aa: CASSSEDRPVGTWYEQYF
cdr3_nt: TGTGCCAGCAGTTCAGAGGACAGACCTGTGGGTACGTGGTACGAGCAGTACTTC

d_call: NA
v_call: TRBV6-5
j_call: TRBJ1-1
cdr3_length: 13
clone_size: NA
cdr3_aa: CASIDGGDTEAFF
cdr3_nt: TGTGCCAGCATCGATGGGGGTGACACTGAAGCTTTCTTT

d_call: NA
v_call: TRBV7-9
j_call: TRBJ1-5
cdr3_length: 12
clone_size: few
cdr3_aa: CASSLADQPQHF
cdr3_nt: TGTGCCAGCAGCTTGGCTGATCAGCCCCAGCATTTT

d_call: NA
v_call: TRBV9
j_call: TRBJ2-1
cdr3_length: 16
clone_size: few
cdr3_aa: CASSVGIGSSYNEQFF
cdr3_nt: TGTGCCAGCAGCGTAGGGATAGGGAGCTCCTACAATGAGCAGTTCTTC

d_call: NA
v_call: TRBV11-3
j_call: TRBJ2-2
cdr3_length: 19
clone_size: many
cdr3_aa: CASSLGHTKNRVNTGELFF
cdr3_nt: TGTGCCAGCAGCTTAGGGCATACAAAAAACCGGGTCAACACCGGGGAGCTGTTTTTT

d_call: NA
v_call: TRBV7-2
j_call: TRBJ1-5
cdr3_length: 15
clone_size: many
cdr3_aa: CASSSRAGSNQPQHF
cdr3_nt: TGTGCCAGCAGCTCCAGAGCGGGGAGCAATCAGCCCCAGCATTTT

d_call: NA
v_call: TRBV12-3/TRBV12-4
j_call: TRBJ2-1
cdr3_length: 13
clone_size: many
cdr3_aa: CASSLGPYNEQFF
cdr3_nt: TGTGCCAGCAGTTTAGGCCCTTACAATGAGCAGTTCTTC